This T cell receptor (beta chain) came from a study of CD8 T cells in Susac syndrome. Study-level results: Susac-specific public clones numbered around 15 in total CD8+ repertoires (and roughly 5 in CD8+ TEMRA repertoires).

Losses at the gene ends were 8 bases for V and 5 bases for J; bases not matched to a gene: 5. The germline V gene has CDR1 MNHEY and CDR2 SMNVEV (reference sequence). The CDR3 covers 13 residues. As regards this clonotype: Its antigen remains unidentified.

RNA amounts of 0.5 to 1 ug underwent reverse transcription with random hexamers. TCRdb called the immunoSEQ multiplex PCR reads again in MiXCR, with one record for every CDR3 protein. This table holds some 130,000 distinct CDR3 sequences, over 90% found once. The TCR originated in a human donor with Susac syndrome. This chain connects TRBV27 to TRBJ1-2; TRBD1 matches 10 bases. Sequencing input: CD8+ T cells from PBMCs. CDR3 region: CASGRTGGYGYTF. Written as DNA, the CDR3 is TGTGCCAGCGGGAGGACAGGGGGATATGGCTACACCTTC.